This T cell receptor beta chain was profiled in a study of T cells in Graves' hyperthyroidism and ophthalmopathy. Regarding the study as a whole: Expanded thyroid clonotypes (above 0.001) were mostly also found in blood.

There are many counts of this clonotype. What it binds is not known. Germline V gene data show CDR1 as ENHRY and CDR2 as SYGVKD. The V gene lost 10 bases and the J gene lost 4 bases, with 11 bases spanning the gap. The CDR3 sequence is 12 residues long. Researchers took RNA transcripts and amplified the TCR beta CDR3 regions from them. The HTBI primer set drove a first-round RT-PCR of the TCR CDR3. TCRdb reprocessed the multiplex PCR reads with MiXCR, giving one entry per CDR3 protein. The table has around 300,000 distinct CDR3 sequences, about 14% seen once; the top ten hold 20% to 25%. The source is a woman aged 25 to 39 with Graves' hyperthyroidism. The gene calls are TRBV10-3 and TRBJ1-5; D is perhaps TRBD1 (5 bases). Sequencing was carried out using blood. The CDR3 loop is CATREGNQPQHF. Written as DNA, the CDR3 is TGTGCCACCCGGGAGGGGAATCAGCCCCAGCATTTT.